Below, one TCR beta chain is given with its context. Its antigen remains unknown. CDR1 SGHRS and CDR2 YFSETQ come from the germline V gene. This CDR3 has 14 residues. This record belongs to a study of Ad26.COV2.S vaccination and SARS-CoV-2 variants. Study as a whole: Ad26.COV2.S shots went into the muscle once or twice, 56 days apart. Study-wide findings and caveats: The TCR breadth and depth analyses may have produced an underestimate of total T cell responses. Vaccine recipients and placebo recipients showed similar non-spike TCR breadth.

The treatment here: about 20 received Ad26.COV2.S at low or high dose, single or two shots; roughly five received placebo; per-sample allocation not given. Sample collection was performed on day 63 after the first vaccine or placebo injection. The vaccine delivered Wuhan-strain SARS-CoV-2 spike through an Ad26 vector. Clones were read by immunoSEQ multiplex PCR, and TCRdb kept only the in-frame ones, dropping some. Here the sample spans hundreds of thousands of clones, about 85% being singletons. This sequence originates from a person between 18 and 60 years old who received the Ad26.COV2.S COVID-19 vaccine or a placebo. The rearrangement uses TRBV5-1 and TRBJ1-6, with D perhaps matching TRBD1 (6 bases). The sequencing here drew on peripheral blood, taken in a trial of Ad26.COV2.S vaccine versus placebo. The CDR3 is CPPRRGGDGSPLHF. CDR3 coding DNA: TGCCCCCCCCGAAGGGGGGGGGATGGTTCACCCCTCCACTTT.